The 26 T cell receptor beta chains below come from one sample, sequenced in a study of patients and donors after allogeneic stem cell transplantation. TCRdb ran MiXCR on the RT-PCR reads and lists one entry per CDR3 protein. The sample holds under 200,000 distinct CDR3 sequences; 24% are singletons and the top ten take 20% to 30%. Sequenced sample: blood, either unsorted or a sorted T cell fraction (not recorded which). Receptors originate from a human donor who was either an allogeneic HSCT recipient or a stem cell or donor lymphocyte infusion donor (not recorded which). It is not recorded whose cells these are; they may come from a transplant donor.

The V gene is TRBV5-1, the J gene TRBJ1-1, with D possibly matching TRBD1 (5 bases). This CDR3 is 14 amino acids long. Germline V lookup: CDR1 SGHRS, CDR2 YFSETQ. Trimming shortened V by 4 bases and J by 3 bases, and 13 bases separated the two germline ends. This chain's CDR3 is CASSPKQAHTEAFF. The CDR3, as DNA: TGCGCCAGCAGCCCGAAACAGGCTCACACTGAAGCTTTCTTT.

This clonotype was recorded many times. CDR3 nucleotide sequence: TGCGCCAGCAGCGGGCTGGGCCCTGAAGCTTTCTTT. This translates into CASSGLGPEAFF. The V call is TRBV5-1, the J call TRBJ1-1; D gene unclear. The CDR3 runs to 12 residues. Germline V gene lookup returns CDR1 SGHRS and CDR2 YFSETQ. V lost 4 bases and J 6 bases, leaving 10 bases between the germline ends.

The chain is built from TRBV6-5 and TRBJ2-1, with D possibly being TRBD1 (6 bases). V lost 6 bases to trimming and J lost 7 bases, with 25 bases between them. The CDR3 sequence is 17 residues long. Germline values: CDR1 MNHEY, CDR2 SVGAGI. DNA of the CDR3: TGTGCCAGCAGGCTAAGAAACGGGGACATGGGTAGGAATGAGCAGTTCTTC. Translation gives CASRLRNGDMGRNEQFF.

In this sample, this clonotype turned up a few times. The chain has TRBV5-1 and TRBJ1-1; TRBD1 agrees at 12 bases. Germline trimming cut 4 bases from V and 7 bases from J; bases unmatched to any gene: 11. The CDR3 length is 16 residues. Germline-derived CDR1 and CDR2 are SGHRS and YFSETQ. CDR3 region: CASSNYPGQGADEAFF. CDR3 coding DNA: TGCGCCAGCAGCAATTATCCGGGACAGGGGGCAGATGAAGCTTTCTTT.

The chain has TRBV12-3 or TRBV12-4 and TRBJ2-3; D gene unclear. Trimming took off 3 bases at V and 2 bases at J, with 9 bases between the two ends. The CDR3 consists of 14 residues. The CDR3 sequence: CASSFSGFTDTQYF. CDR3 coding DNA: TGTGCCAGCAGTTTTTCTGGTTTCACAGATACGCAGTATTTT.

This clonotype was observed a few times. The chain joins TRBV20-1 to TRBJ1-1; perhaps TRBD1 as D (5 bases). Germline CDR1 DFQATT, CDR2 SNEGSKA (reference sequence). V lost 5 bases and J 11 bases, leaving 18 bases between the germline ends. The CDR3 has 12 amino acids. The CDR3 DNA reads as TGCAGTGCTTATGAAGGGGCGGATGGGGCTTTCTTT. This translates into CSAYEGADGAFF.

This clonotype has more than one count but fewer than ten. J is TRBJ1-6 and V is TRBV19, with unresolved D. Germline V lookup: CDR1 LNHDA, CDR2 SQIVND (reference sequence). The CDR3 runs 14 residues. V was shortened by 2 bases and J by 7 bases, with 9 bases between the two germline ends. The CDR3 spells CASSILVGNSPLHF. In DNA form, the CDR3 reads TGTGCCAGTAGTATACTAGTTGGGAATTCACCCCTCCACTTT. Variable domain in full (rest from reference TRBV19 and TRBJ1-6): DGGITQSPKYLFRKEGQNVTLSCEQNLNHDAMYWYRQDPGQGLRLIYYSQIVNDFQKGDIAEGYSVSREKKESFPLTVTSAQKNPTAFYLCASSILVGNSPLHFGNGTRLTVT.

The chain links TRBV29-1 to TRBJ2-1; D possibly corresponds to TRBD2 (5 bases). V lost 5 bases to trimming and J lost 5 bases, with 7 bases between them. The CDR3 is 11 residues long. Germline V lookup: CDR1 SQVTM, CDR2 ANQGSEA. The CDR3 coding sequence is TGCAGCGTTCGGAGGAACAATGAGCAGTTCTTC. It encodes CSVRRNNEQFF.

The V call is TRBV12-3 or TRBV12-4, the J call TRBJ2-1, with D hard to call. The CDR3 extends over 12 amino acids. The germline V and J ends were trimmed by 2 bases and 8 bases, with 7 bases remaining between them. The CDR3 DNA sequence: TGTGCCAGCAGTTTAATTGCGTATGAGCAGTTCTTC. Amino acid sequence: CASSLIAYEQFF.

The chain uses TRBV7-9 and TRBJ2-3; D is unclear. The V gene's germline CDR1 is SEHNR and CDR2 FQNEAQ (reference sequence). The ends were cut back, 1 base at V and 10 bases at J, with 15 bases in the middle. This CDR3 comprises 14 residues. The CDR3 reads CASSLGFQMVAQYF. In nucleotides, the CDR3 is TGTGCCAGCAGCTTAGGTTTCCAGATGGTCGCGCAGTATTTT.

There are many counts of this clonotype. This rearrangement joins TRBV28 to TRBJ1-1, with D unclear. Germline loops: CDR1 MDHEN, CDR2 SYDVKM. The CDR3 is 12 residues long. V was pared by 10 bases and J by 0 bases, with 9 bases between. Written as DNA, the CDR3 is TGTGCCACGACGATAATGAACACTGAAGCTTTCTTT. This sequence encodes CATTIMNTEAFF.

The chain recombines TRBV12-3 or TRBV12-4 with TRBJ2-1; D ambiguous. V was shortened by 3 bases and J by 4 bases, with 7 bases between the two germline ends. The CDR3 loop spans 13 amino acids. Here the CDR3 reads CASSLQRYNEQFF. The CDR3 nucleotides are TGTGCCAGCAGTTTGCAGAGGTACAATGAGCAGTTCTTC.

The rearrangement uses TRBV5-1 and TRBJ2-7; 7 bases align to TRBD1. The CDR3 is made up of 13 amino acids. Unmatched junction bases numbered 4, after V lost 4 bases and J lost 3 bases. Per the germline V gene, CDR1 is SGHRS and CDR2 is YFSETQ. The CDR3, as DNA: TGCGCCAGCAGCACGCGACAGGGCTACGAGCAGTACTTC. Residues: CASSTRQGYEQYF.

The chain combines TRBV5-1 with TRBJ1-1; 9 positions match TRBD1. This CDR3 region has 15 residues. The V gene end was trimmed by 2 bases and the J gene end by 2 bases; junction bases not matched to a gene: 4. Germline V gene lookup returns CDR1 SGHRS and CDR2 YFSETQ. In DNA, the CDR3 is TGCGCCAGCAGCTTCCTCACAGGGGGCAACACTGAAGCTTTCTTT. It is translated as CASSFLTGGNTEAFF.

The rearrangement links TRBV2 to TRBJ1-3, with D uncertain. The CDR3 loop spans 15 amino acids. Trimming pared 2 bases from V and 2 bases from J, leaving 10 bases between. Germline CDR1 and CDR2: SNHLY and FYNNEI. The CDR3 loop reads CASSENRNPGNTIYF. The CDR3 DNA reads TGTGCCAGCAGTGAAAACCGGAATCCTGGAAACACCATATATTTT.

This clonotype was seen at least ten times. This rearrangement joins TRBV7-2 to TRBJ2-3; D gene unclear. Trimming removed 8 bases at V and 4 bases at J, with 10 bases between. Germline values: CDR1 SGHTA, CDR2 FQGNSA. The CDR3 covers 12 residues. Here the CDR3 DNA reads TGTGCCAGCCGGCCCGATTCAGATACGCAGTATTTT. Encoded protein: CASRPDSDTQYF.

This clonotype has more than one count but fewer than ten. The J gene is TRBJ1-3, the V gene TRBV12-3 or TRBV12-4, with D perhaps TRBD1 (5 bases). Between the trimmed V and J ends, which lost 3 bases and 0 bases, there was a span of 18 bases. The CDR3 covers 18 residues. The CDR3 loop is CASSFAPGFGGSGNTIYF. CDR3 nucleotides: TGTGCCAGCAGTTTTGCCCCAGGGTTCGGCGGCTCTGGAAACACCATATATTTT.

This clonotype was counted only a few times. This sequence joins TRBV20-1 and TRBJ1-2; the match to TRBD1 covers 7 bases. The CDR3 covers 10 residues. Germline V gene data show CDR1 as DFQATT and CDR2 as SNEGSKA (reference sequence). The V gene end was trimmed by 3 bases and the J gene end by 8 bases; junction bases not matched to a gene: 0. Here the CDR3 reads CSASRGGYTF. The CDR3 DNA is TGCAGTGCTAGCAGGGGGGGCTACACCTTC.

In this sample, this clonotype turned up many times. V and J are TRBV29-1 and TRBJ1-4, with TRBD1 matching 7 bases. V trimming: 7 bases; J trimming: 5 bases; junction bases outside the gene matches: 4. Germline V lookup: CDR1 SQVTM, CDR2 ANQGSEA. The CDR3 covers 12 residues. The CDR3 protein is CSALTGNEKLFF. CDR3 bases: TGCAGCGCCCTGACAGGGAATGAAAAACTGTTTTTT. The variable domain in full, with the rest retrieved from reference TRBV29-1 and TRBJ1-4, is SAVISQKPSRDICQRGTSLTIQCQVDSQVTMMFWYRQQPGQSLTLIATANQGSEATYESGFVIDKFPISRPNLTFSTLTVSNMSPEDSSIYLCSALTGNEKLFFGSGTQLSVL.

The chain uses TRBV12-3 or TRBV12-4 and TRBJ2-3; TRBD2 is a possible D gene (7 bases). V shed 2 bases and J shed 0 bases, with 12 bases lying between them. The CDR3 contains 16 residues. The CDR3 nucleotides are TGTGCCAGCAGTTTAAGGCGGGGGCCAAGCACAGATACGCAGTATTTT. Translation gives CASSLRRGPSTDTQYF.

V usage is TRBV30 and J usage is TRBJ1-4; 9 nucleotides agree with TRBD1. Germline values: CDR1 GTSNPN, CDR2 SVGIG (reference sequence). There are 14 residues in the CDR3. V shed 2 bases and J 7 bases; nucleotides not matched to a gene: 5. The CDR3 sequence: CAWSPGTGPEKLFF. The DNA of the CDR3 is TGTGCCTGGAGTCCCGGGACAGGGCCTGAAAAACTGTTTTTT.

The V gene is TRBV27, the J gene TRBJ2-5; D may be TRBD1 (6 bases). This CDR3 contains 18 residues. CDR1 and CDR2 (germline): MNHEY, SMNVEV (reference sequence). The V and J ends lost 1 base and 1 base respectively, with 19 bases between them. The CDR3 loop reads CASSLLGRGVLTQETQYF. The CDR3 DNA reads as TGTGCCAGCAGTTTATTGGGCAGGGGAGTTTTAACCCAAGAGACCCAGTACTTC.

The chain employs TRBV6-2 or TRBV6-3 and TRBJ2-7, with 7 bases fitting TRBD2. With 6 bases clipped from V and 3 bases from J, the junction kept 11 bases outside the gene matches. The CDR3 has 15 residues. The V gene's germline CDR1 is MNHEY and CDR2 SVGEGT. CDR3 bases: TGTGCCAGCAGCCCTGGTCTAGCGGAACTCTACGAGCAGTACTTC. As protein: CASSPGLAELYEQYF.

The V gene is TRBV14, the J gene TRBJ2-7, with 8 bases lining up with TRBD2. With 0 bases clipped from V and 0 bases from J, the junction kept 4 bases outside the gene matches. The CDR3 runs 16 residues. Germline V gene lookup returns CDR1 SGHDN and CDR2 FVKESK. CDR3 region: CASSQEAGASSYEQYF. CDR3 DNA sequence: TGTGCCAGCAGCCAAGAAGCGGGGGCCTCCTCCTACGAGCAGTACTTC.

The chain recombines TRBV12-3 or TRBV12-4 with TRBJ2-1; 9 bases fit TRBD1. Trimming at V came to 6 bases and at J to 2 bases, leaving 8 bases not matched to a gene. The CDR3 length is 16 residues. In nucleotides, the CDR3 is TGTGCCAGCAGCATACAGACAGGGGGTCCCTACAATGAGCAGTTCTTC. Translation: CASSIQTGGPYNEQFF.

This chain uses TRBV6-1 with TRBJ1-5; a possible D gene is TRBD1 (6 bases). This CDR3 is 16 amino acids long. Deletions cut 8 bases from V and 6 bases from J, with 23 bases between. In germline, CDR1 is MNHNS, CDR2 SASEGT. This CDR3 reads CASSERGHGLGQPQHF. The CDR3 DNA follows: TGTGCCAGCTCCGAGCGGGGACACGGGCTCGGTCAGCCCCAGCATTTT.